The 22 T cell receptor beta chains reported below all come from one sample, sequenced in a study of tumor and adjacent non-tumor tissue in lung cancer. A modified ARM-PCR protocol with three rounds of nested PCR amplified TCRbeta. Using its own MiXCR run on the multiplex PCR reads, TCRdb lists one record per CDR3 protein. The sample contains roughly 120,000 distinct CDR3 sequences, approximately 82% of which appear only once. No cell sorting was done before RNA was extracted from the tissue. The sequencing sample was made of lung tumor tissue. These receptor sequences come from a woman in her sixties with non-small cell lung cancer.

This clonotype was detected once. A read error may account for a junction end that differs from germline. CDR3 nucleotide sequence: TGTGCCAGCAGCGCGATGGACCGCCCAATGAACACTGATGCTTTCTTT. The encoded protein is CASSAMDRPMNTDAFF. V and J are TRBV11-1 and TRBJ1-1; D is unclear. The length of the CDR3 is 16 residues. CDR1 is SGHAT and CDR2 is FQDESV in the germline V gene (reference sequence).

The chain employs TRBV11-2 and TRBJ2-7; D may correspond to TRBD1 or TRBD2 (5 bases each). CDR3 size: 14 residues. With 7 bases removed from V and 4 bases from J, the gap between germline ends came to 17 bases. Germline-derived CDR1 and CDR2 are SGHAT and FQNNGV. CDR3 bases: TGTGCCAGCAATTGGGACCGTGTAGGATACGAGCAGTACTTC. Protein product: CASNWDRVGYEQYF.

This clonotype was detected only a few times. An end of the junction differs from the germline gene, which may be a read error. The rearrangement uses TRBV11-2 and TRBJ2-3; 11 positions agree with TRBD2. CDR3 length: 17 amino acids. Germline V lookup: CDR1 SGHAT, CDR2 FQNNGV. CDR3 residues: CVSSLGPLAGGTHTQYF. The CDR3 region has the DNA TGTGTCAGTAGCTTAGGTCCCCTAGCGGGGGGCACCCATACTCAGTATTTT.

Concerning this clonotype: This CDR3 is missing its conserved last phenylalanine or tryptophan, likely due to a read error. The V gene is TRBV29-1, the J gene TRBJ2-1; 8 nucleotides agree with TRBD2. This CDR3 region has 15 residues. Per the germline V gene, CDR1 is SQVTM and CDR2 is ANQGSEA. CDR3 in amino acids: CSLMGQRESYDEQFL. In DNA, the CDR3 is TGCAGCCTCATGGGTCAGCGGGAGTCCTACGATGAACAGTTCTTA.

With respect to this clonotype: An end of the junction does not agree with germline; a read error may underlie this. V and J are TRBV5-1 and TRBJ1-2; no reliable D call. This CDR3 has 12 residues. Germline V gene sequence: CDR1 SGHRS, CDR2 YFSETQ. The CDR3 here is CSSSLNGYGYTF. The CDR3 DNA reads as TGTTCCAGCAGCTTGAACGGCTATGGCTACACCTTC. The full variable domain, in which reference TRBV5-1 and TRBJ1-2 provide the parts outside the CDR3, is KAGVTQTPRYLIKTRGQQVTLSCSPISGHRSVSWYQQTPGQGLQFLFEYFSETQRNKGNFPGRFSGRQFSNSRSEMNVSTLELGDSALYLCSSSLNGYGYTFGSGTRLTVV.

In its sample, this clonotype is medium-sized. The gene calls are TRBV28 and TRBJ1-5, with D possibly TRBD1 on 6 matching bases. The CDR3 sequence is 15 residues long. The V end lost 2 bases, the J end lost 6 bases, and 14 bases lay between the germline ends. Per germline, CDR1 MDHEN and CDR2 SYDVKM. CDR3 region: CASSLNGGGRQPQHF. The CDR3, as DNA: TGTGCCAGCAGTTTAAATGGAGGGGGTCGTCAGCCCCAGCATTTT.

This chain joins TRBV20-1 and TRBJ2-1; D uncertain. The CDR3 spans 18 residues. The germline gives CDR1 DFQATT, CDR2 SNEGSKA (reference sequence). The CDR3 loop reads CSVRAACPPLNSYNEQFF. The CDR3 coding sequence is TGCAGCGTTAGAGCAGCATGTCCACCCCTTAACTCCTACAATGAGCAGTTCTTC.

In regard to this clonotype: This may be a read error: a much more frequent sequence differs by one nucleotide. This chain joins TRBV20-1 and TRBJ2-7; D is possibly TRBD1 or TRBD2 (5 bases each). The CDR3 loop spans 13 amino acids. Germline values: CDR1 DFQATT, CDR2 SNEGSKA (reference sequence). The CDR3: CRADGDLSYEQYF. For the CDR3, the DNA is TGCAGAGCTGACGGGGACCTTTCCTACGAGCAGTACTTC.

On this clonotype: Germline and junction disagree at one end, which may indicate a read error. The chain combines TRBV11-2 with TRBJ2-2; TRBD2 might be the D (7 bases). The CDR3 runs 17 residues. Germline V CDR1 and CDR2: SGHAT, FQNNGV. CDR3 in DNA: TGTGCCAGCAGCTCTCCCCTGGGGGGGCGGAACAACGGGGAGATGTTTTTT. Protein sequence: CASSSPLGGRNNGEMFF.

This chain's CDR3 is CSVFIPAFF. CDR3 in DNA: TGCAGTGTCTTCATACCGGCTTTCTTT. J is TRBJ1-1 and V is TRBV20-1; D ambiguous. Germline V gene data show CDR1 as DFQATT and CDR2 as SNEGSKA (reference sequence). CDR3 length: 9 amino acids. The V end lost 7 bases, the J end lost 11 bases, and 11 bases lay between the germline ends.

Details on this clonotype: This clone may be a read error of a much larger clone one base away. The chain uses TRBV20-1 and TRBJ1-5, with TRBD1 as a possible D gene (6 bases). V dropped 3 bases and J dropped 3 bases, with 9 bases sitting between them. This CDR3 has 13 amino acids. From germline, CDR1 is DFQATT and CDR2 SNEGSKA (reference sequence). The CDR3 loop is CSARDSHNQPQHF. CDR3 coding DNA: TGCAGTGCTAGGGACAGTCACAATCAGCCCCAGCATTTT.

This chain's CDR3 is CASSLNLAGGGGYTF. Here the CDR3 DNA reads TGTGCCAGCAGCTTAAACCTGGCAGGGGGTGGTGGCTACACCTTC. The chain joins TRBV7-8 to TRBJ1-2; 7 bases align to TRBD1. After removal of 2 bases from V and 7 bases from J, the junction contained 10 bases not matched to a gene. The CDR3 totals 15 residues. Germline assignment: CDR1 SGHVS and CDR2 FQNEAQ.

Notes on this clonotype: This may come from a read error, since a much larger clone is one base off. This rearrangement joins TRBV20-1 to TRBJ2-4; no clear D. The germline CDR1 and CDR2 sequences are DFQATT and SNEGSKA (reference sequence). The CDR3 covers 10 residues. CDR3 sequence reads: CSATENIEYF. The CDR3 region has the DNA TGCAGTGCTACAGAAAACATTGAGTACTTC.

A few counts support this clonotype. Possible read error: a much larger clone is one base away. The CDR3 spells CASSWGSDYDYTF. As DNA, the CDR3 is TGTGCCAGCAGCTGGGGGTCTGACTATGACTACACCTTC. V is TRBV5-4 and J is TRBJ1-2; TRBD1 is a possible D gene (5 bases). This CDR3 region has 13 residues. Germline V lookup: CDR1 SGHNT, CDR2 YYREEE (reference sequence). Looking up the rest from reference TRBV5-4 and TRBJ1-2 gives the full variable domain: ETGVTQSPTHLIKTRGQQVTLRCSSQSGHNTVSWYQQALGQGPQFIFQYYREEENGRGNFPPRFSGLQFPNYSSELNVNALELDDSALYLCASSWGSDYDYTFGSGTRLTVV.

The CDR3 loop is CASSSGGGQRTDTQYF. The CDR3 DNA follows: TGTGCCAGCAGCTCGGGCGGGGGACAGAGGACAGATACGCAGTATTTT. This rearrangement joins TRBV11-1 to TRBJ2-3, with D tentatively TRBD1 or TRBD2 (7 bases each). V was pared by 4 bases and J by 3 bases, with 17 bases between. CDR1 SGHAT and CDR2 FQDESV come from the germline V gene (reference sequence). This CDR3 is 16 amino acids long. Supplemented by reference TRBV11-1 and TRBJ2-3, the full variable domain reads EAEVAQSPRYKITEKSQAVAFWCDPISGHATLYWYRQILGQGPELLVQFQDESVVDDSQLPKDRFSAERLKGVDSTLKIQPAELGDSAMYLCASSSGGGQRTDTQYFGPGTRLTVL.

DNA for the CDR3: TGTGCCAACAGGAACCTAGGCCGGGGAGGGACTGGAAACACCATATATTTT. As protein: CANRNLGRGGTGNTIYF. The chain couples TRBV6-5 to TRBJ1-3; D perhaps matches TRBD1 (5 bases). CDR1 is MNHEY, CDR2 SVGAGI, per germline. Trimming left V 10 bases short and J 2 bases short, with 24 bases between. The CDR3 is made up of 17 amino acids.

As regards this clonotype: Compared with germline, one end of the junction differs, possibly owing to a read error. This chain joins TRBV11-1 and TRBJ2-3; D is perhaps TRBD2 (7 bases). Germline V gives CDR1 SGHAT, CDR2 FQDESV (reference sequence). The CDR3 is made up of 15 amino acids. The CDR3 reads CASSSTGGPPDTHYF. CDR3 DNA sequence: TGTGCCAGTAGCTCGACGGGGGGCCCCCCAGATACGCACTATTTT.

A note on this clonotype: A junction boundary mismatches the germline segment, possibly from a read error. The gene calls are TRBV6-6 and TRBJ2-7; D is perhaps TRBD1 (6 bases). CDR1 is MNHNY and CDR2 is SVGAGI in the germline V gene (reference sequence). The CDR3 covers 15 residues. Here the CDR3 reads CASSRQRGGYYEQNF. CDR3 in DNA: TGTGCCAGCAGTCGCCAGAGAGGGGGATACTACGAGCAGAACTTC.

This clonotype was observed a single time. Compared with germline, one end of the junction differs, possibly owing to a read error. V and J are TRBV5-4 and TRBJ2-1; D may be TRBD1 or TRBD2 (7 bases each). CDR1 and CDR2 from the germline V gene are SGHNT and YYREEE (reference sequence). This CDR3 region has 16 residues. For the CDR3, the DNA is TGTGCCAGCAGCCAGGGGGGGCGGGGTTCGAGCAATGAGCAATTCTTC. Translated: CASSQGGRGSSNEQFF.

This clonotype was detected ten times or more. This chain links TRBV5-6 with TRBJ1-1, with unresolved D. V lost 1 base, J lost 6 bases, and 10 bases lay in between. Germline CDR1 and CDR2: SGHDT and YYEEEE. The CDR3 is 13 amino acids. The CDR3 here is CASSLFFGAEAFF. The CDR3 DNA sequence: TGTGCCAGCAGCTTGTTTTTTGGGGCTGAAGCTTTCTTT.

In regard to this clonotype: Since the CDR3 does not end with the conserved phenylalanine or tryptophan, this likely comes from a read error. The J gene is TRBJ1-1, the V gene TRBV11-3; D is uncertain. CDR3 length equals 15 residues. The V and J ends lost 3 bases and 3 bases respectively, with 14 bases between them. The V gene's germline CDR1 is SGHNT and CDR2 YENEEA. Written as DNA, the CDR3 is TGTGCCAGCAGCTTGGATTCGGGGAGAGACACTGAAGCTTTCCTT. Its translation: CASSLDSGRDTEAFL.

In the case of this clonotype: A much larger clone differs by one base, so this may be a read error. As the CDR3 is not closed by the conserved phenylalanine or tryptophan, this likely results from a read error. CDR3: CASGGTGGRGYTS. CDR3 coding DNA: TGTGCCAGCGGAGGGACAGGGGGCCGTGGCTACACCTCC. The chain recombines TRBV28 with TRBJ1-2, with 12 bases matching TRBD1. Per germline, CDR1 MDHEN and CDR2 SYDVKM. V shed 8 bases and J 7 bases; nucleotides not matched to a gene: 5. The CDR3 contains 13 residues.